The 4 T cell receptor beta chains below were found in one sample sequenced in a study of blood T cells in healthy people across ages. A sample-barcoded 5' primer and a J-beta primer mix were used in a second PCR of roughly 7 to 11 cycles. TCRdb ran MiXCR on the 5' RACE reads and lists one entry per CDR3 protein. The data contain over a million distinct CDR3 sequences, approximately 43% of them singletons. The specimen was blood. The source of these receptors is a woman younger than 30 in good health.

The CDR3 DNA sequence: TGTGCCAGCAGCGAACAGACAGGGGGCGCGGCTGAAAAACTGTTTTTT. It specifies CASSEQTGGAAEKLFF. The chain combines TRBV7-2 with TRBJ1-4; 10 bases fit TRBD1. Germline-derived CDR1 and CDR2 are SGHTA and FQGNSA. The CDR3 is 16 residues long. The trim removed 5 bases at V and 7 bases at J, leaving 10 bases unmatched.

The rearrangement joins TRBV6-1 to TRBJ1-5; a possible D gene is TRBD1 (6 bases). V lost 2 bases, J lost 1 base, and 12 bases lay in between. The CDR3 runs 16 residues. The germline V gene encodes CDR1 MNHNS and CDR2 SASEGT. This CDR3 reads CASSEQPGHSNQPQHF. In nucleotides, the CDR3 is TGTGCCAGCAGTGAACAACCGGGACACAGCAATCAGCCCCAGCATTTT.

This clonotype was seen only a few times. V usage is TRBV4-3 and J usage is TRBJ1-2, with D possibly being TRBD1 (5 bases). The germline V gene has CDR1 LGHNA and CDR2 YSLEER. V gave up 1 base and J gave up 0 bases, with 15 bases separating them. The CDR3 extends over 17 amino acids. In nucleotides, the CDR3 is TGCGCCAGCAGCCAAGGTGTCAGGGCAGGGACTAACTATGGCTACACCTTC. Translation gives CASSQGVRAGTNYGYTF.

This clonotype was detected a few times. The rearrangement uses TRBV29-1 and TRBJ1-1; D is ambiguous. V was pared by 0 bases and J by 0 bases, with 5 bases between. This CDR3 spans 13 amino acids. Germline V CDR1 and CDR2: SQVTM, ANQGSEA. CDR3 bases: TGCAGCGTTGAAGACTCCATGAACACTGAAGCTTTCTTT. It yields the protein CSVEDSMNTEAFF.